A selection of T cell receptor beta chains follows, all from one sample in a study of T cells in Graves' hyperthyroidism and ophthalmopathy. From the multiplex PCR reads, TCRdb called clonotypes with MiXCR, one entry per CDR3 protein. The top ten hold about two fifths of the sample, which has a few hundred thousand distinct CDR3 sequences, 40% to 50% seen once. The material sequenced was peripheral blood or thyroid tissue (not recorded which). All receptors derive from an adult woman with Graves' disease, either hyperthyroidism or ophthalmopathy (not recorded which). Each CDR3 is given with its conserved first and last residue. Each record gives: V gene, CDR3 length, D gene, J gene, clone size, CDR3 protein, CDR3 DNA. A D gene is named only where the DNA matches it firmly. Size values are once, few and many counts, or a class for expanded clones, and some rows have none.

V: TRBV5-1; length: 15; D: .; J: TRBJ2-6; size: few; CDR3: CASSFTSSGANVLTF; DNA: TGCGCCAGCAGCTTCACAAGCTCTGGGGCCAACGTCCTGACTTTC
V: TRBV2; length: 15; D: .; J: TRBJ2-7; size: .; CDR3: CASSETLVGGYEQYF; DNA: TGTGCCAGCAGTGAAACTCTGGTCGGGGGCTACGAGCAGTACTTC
V: TRBV10-3; length: 13; D: TRBD1; J: TRBJ2-6; size: .; CDR3: CAVSGAGGNVLTF; DNA: TGTGCCGTATCTGGGGCAGGGGGCAACGTCCTGACTTTC
V: TRBV10-3; length: 16; D: .; J: TRBJ2-1; size: few; CDR3: CAISERGGSSYNEQFF; DNA: TGTGCCATCAGTGAGCGCGGCGGAAGCTCCTACAATGAGCAGTTCTTC
V: TRBV9; length: 16; D: .; J: TRBJ1-2; size: many; CDR3: CASSQTTGHLNYGYTF; DNA: TGTGCCAGCAGCCAAACAACGGGACACCTAAACTATGGCTACACCTTC
V: TRBV7-9; length: 16; D: .; J: TRBJ1-1; size: many; CDR3: CASSLRREGVGTEAFF; DNA: TGTGCCAGCAGCCTAAGACGGGAGGGAGTAGGGACTGAAGCTTTCTTT
V: TRBV3-1; length: 15; D: .; J: TRBJ1-5; size: many; CDR3: CASSPGQGSNQPQHF; DNA: TGTGCCAGCAGCCCTGGGCAGGGTTCAAATCAGCCCCAGCATTTT
V: TRBV29-1; length: 12; D: .; J: TRBJ1-2; size: .; CDR3: CSVPITGYGYTF; DNA: TGCAGCGTACCAATTACAGGGTATGGCTACACCTTC
V: TRBV6-6; length: 18; D: TRBD2; J: TRBJ2-6; size: few; CDR3: CASSPGLAGVTGANVLTF; DNA: TGTGCCAGCAGCCCGGGACTAGCGGGAGTCACTGGGGCCAACGTCCTGACTTTC
V: TRBV5-5; length: 11; D: .; J: TRBJ2-7; size: many; CDR3: CASSRQAEQYF; DNA: TGTGCCAGCAGCCGACAGGCCGAGCAGTACTTC
V: TRBV10-2; length: 17; D: TRBD1; J: TRBJ2-5; size: .; CDR3: CASSQLATGGYQETQYF; DNA: TGCGCCAGCAGTCAGCTAGCGACAGGGGGATACCAAGAGACCCAGTACTTC
V: TRBV14; length: 14; D: TRBD1; J: TRBJ2-5; size: .; CDR3: CASRVGTGSETQYF; DNA: TGTGCCAGCCGCGTCGGGACAGGGTCGGAGACCCAGTACTTC
V: TRBV7-2; length: 15; D: TRBD2; J: TRBJ2-7; size: many; CDR3: CASSLVSGGPYEQYF; DNA: TGTGCCAGCAGCTTAGTTAGCGGGGGCCCCTACGAGCAGTACTTC
V: TRBV20-1; length: 14; D: TRBD2; J: TRBJ2-5; size: many; CDR3: CSAPTGTSGRAQYF; DNA: TGCAGTGCGCCAACGGGGACTAGCGGGAGGGCCCAGTACTTC
V: TRBV4-3; length: 16; D: .; J: TRBJ1-1; size: many; CDR3: CASSQESGHMATEAFF; DNA: TGCGCCAGCAGCCAAGAGTCTGGACACATGGCCACTGAAGCTTTCTTT
V: TRBV20-1; length: 14; D: TRBD2; J: TRBJ2-2; size: many; CDR3: CSTSSGRTAGELFF; DNA: TGCAGTACCTCTAGCGGGAGGACGGCCGGGGAGCTGTTTTTT
V: TRBV19; length: 13; D: .; J: TRBJ2-7; size: once; CDR3: CASSAGQTNEQYF; DNA: TGTGCCAGTAGTGCGGGACAAACGAACGAGCAGTACTTC
V: TRBV4-1; length: 15; D: TRBD1; J: TRBJ2-7; size: many; CDR3: CASSRLDRGPYEQYF; DNA: TGCGCCAGCAGCCGACTCGACAGGGGCCCCTACGAGCAGTACTTC
V: TRBV6-5; length: 11; D: .; J: TRBJ2-7; size: many; CDR3: CASTDAYEQYF; DNA: TGTGCCAGCACCGACGCCTACGAGCAGTACTTC
V: TRBV7-8; length: 13; D: TRBD1; J: TRBJ2-7; size: .; CDR3: CASSLGTRDRVGF; DNA: TGTGCCAGCAGCTTAGGTACTCGGGACAGGGTTGGATTC
V: TRBV29-1; length: 13; D: .; J: TRBJ2-7; size: many; CDR3: CSVEFERAYEQYF; DNA: TGCAGCGTTGAATTCGAGCGGGCCTACGAGCAGTACTTC
V: TRBV25-1; length: 16; D: .; J: TRBJ2-6; size: few; CDR3: CASSGGTYSGANVLTF; DNA: TGTGCCAGCAGTGGTGGGACATACTCTGGGGCCAACGTCCTGACTTTC
V: TRBV7-2; length: 15; D: .; J: TRBJ2-5; size: .; CDR3: CASSPSPGTTGTQYF; DNA: TGTGCCAGCAGCCCTAGCCCTGGAACTACCGGGACCCAGTACTTC
V: TRBV10-3; length: 13; D: .; J: TRBJ1-2; size: many; CDR3: CAISTWGSNGYTF; DNA: TGTGCCATCAGTACATGGGGCAGTAATGGCTACACCTTC
V: TRBV5-4; length: 16; D: .; J: TRBJ2-2; size: .; CDR3: CASSVPGHINTGELFF; DNA: TGTGCCAGCAGCGTACCGGGACACATCAACACCGGGGAGCTGTTTTTT
V: TRBV5-1; length: 14; D: TRBD1; J: TRBJ1-4; size: .; CDR3: CASSLATGGAQLFF; DNA: TGCGCCAGCAGCTTGGCGACAGGGGGCGCTCAACTGTTTTTT
V: TRBV29-1; length: 13; D: .; J: TRBJ2-7; size: few; CDR3: CSVGGGSSYEQYF; DNA: TGCAGCGTTGGTGGTGGGAGCTCCTACGAGCAGTACTTC
V: TRBV7-2; length: 15; D: TRBD2; J: TRBJ2-1; size: once; CDR3: CASSSNGLAFDEQFF; DNA: TGTGCCAGCAGCTCAAATGGACTAGCCTTCGATGAGCAGTTCTTC
V: TRBV10-3; length: 14; D: TRBD1; J: TRBJ1-1; size: few; CDR3: CAIRTDRAPPEAFF; DNA: TGTGCCATCAGGACCGACAGGGCCCCCCCTGAAGCTTTCTTT
V: TRBV29-1; length: 14; D: TRBD1; J: TRBJ1-1; size: .; CDR3: CSGRAGGWSTEAFF; DNA: TGCAGCGGAAGGGCAGGGGGCTGGAGCACTGAAGCTTTCTTT
V: TRBV11-2; length: 16; D: .; J: TRBJ1-2; size: .; CDR3: CASKKRDSRANYGYTF; DNA: TGTGCCAGCAAAAAGAGGGATAGCAGGGCTAACTATGGCTACACCTTC
V: TRBV28; length: 14; D: TRBD1; J: TRBJ2-5; size: many; CDR3: CASSSTGSAETQYF; DNA: TGTGCCAGCAGTTCGACAGGGAGTGCGGAGACCCAGTACTTC
V: TRBV20-1; length: 18; D: .; J: TRBJ1-1; size: .; CDR3: CSFYICSLTHVVNTEAFF; DNA: .
V: TRBV7-2; length: 15; D: TRBD1; J: TRBJ2-6; size: few; CDR3: CASRDRITGANVLTF; DNA: TGTGCCAGCCGGGACAGGATTACTGGGGCCAACGTCCTGACTTTC
V: TRBV29-1; length: 14; D: .; J: TRBJ2-5; size: .; CDR3: CSVAPRRSQGTQYF; DNA: TGCAGCGTTGCCCCCAGGCGGTCCCAGGGGACCCAGTACTTC